Below are 8 T cell receptor beta chains sequenced from a single sample in a study of neurological immune-mediated disorders. TCRdb itself ran the 5' RACE reads through MiXCR, one entry per CDR3 protein. The sample lists around 23,000 distinct CDR3 sequences, 13% occurring once. The sample was PBMCs. The receptors derive from a middle-aged woman with HTLV-1-associated myelopathy (HAM/TSP).

The chain employs TRBV20-1 and TRBJ2-1, with TRBD2 as a possible D gene (5 bases). The CDR3 is 12 residues long. The V end was cut by 8 bases, the J end by 5 bases, with 13 bases between. The germline CDR1 and CDR2 sequences are DFQATT and SNEGSKA (reference sequence). The CDR3 DNA is TGCAGTAGTGAGGGCGGAGACAATGAGCAGTTCTTC. Translating it yields CSSEGGDNEQFF.

By its share, this clonotype is medium-sized. V is TRBV5-1 and J is TRBJ2-3, with D hard to call. Trimming shortened V by 0 bases and J by 3 bases, and 5 bases separated the two germline ends. This CDR3 spans 13 amino acids. Germline assignment: CDR1 SGHRS and CDR2 YFSETQ. CDR3 residues: CASSLGPTDTQYF. For the CDR3, the DNA is TGCGCCAGCAGCTTGGGCCCGACAGATACGCAGTATTTT.

There are many counts of this clonotype. The chain couples TRBV10-3 to TRBJ2-4; 11 nucleotides line up with TRBD2. The CDR3 extends over 17 amino acids. V shed 3 bases, J shed 6 bases, and the junction held 10 bases outside the gene matches. Germline V CDR1 and CDR2: ENHRY, SYGVKD. The CDR3, as DNA: TGTGCCATCAGTGATCCTAGCTTAGCGGGGGGGCTAAACATTCAGTACTTC. Translation gives CAISDPSLAGGLNIQYF.

This clonotype was detected ten times or more. The gene calls are TRBV5-5 and TRBJ2-3, with D possibly matching TRBD1 (5 bases). Germline V gives CDR1 SGHKS, CDR2 YYEKEE (reference sequence). The CDR3 is 16 residues long. The V end lost 4 bases, the J end lost 0 bases, and 15 bases lay between the germline ends. Here the CDR3 DNA reads TGTGCCAGCAGCGTCAGGGTTCCCACTAGCACAGATACGCAGTATTTT. The encoded protein is CASSVRVPTSTDTQYF.

This clonotype has ten or more counts. This sequence joins TRBV14 and TRBJ2-5; D not certain. The CDR3 is 14 amino acids. CDR1 and CDR2 from the germline V gene are SGHDN and FVKESK. With 2 bases removed from V and 0 bases from J, the gap between germline ends came to 7 bases. The CDR3 nucleotides read TGTGCCAGCAGCCAAAATCGGGACCAAGAGACCCAGTACTTC. It specifies CASSQNRDQETQYF.

This clonotype was seen many times. The CDR3 reads CASSPPGTNTEAFF. The CDR3, as DNA: TGCGCCAGCAGCCCTCCTGGGACGAACACTGAAGCTTTCTTT. This chain uses TRBV5-1 with TRBJ1-1, with D perhaps matching TRBD1 (5 bases). CDR1 is SGHRS, CDR2 YFSETQ, per germline. Between the trimmed V and J ends, which lost 4 bases and 1 base, there was a span of 11 bases. The CDR3 length is 14 residues.

This clonotype was picked up many times. J is TRBJ2-1 and V is TRBV5-1; D is tentatively TRBD1 or TRBD2 (6 bases each). V gave up 3 bases and J gave up 5 bases, with 15 bases separating them. Looked up from germline, CDR1 is SGHRS and CDR2 is YFSETQ. CDR3 length equals 15 residues. The CDR3 region is CASSSDGGHNNEQFF. The CDR3 nucleotides read TGCGCCAGCAGCTCGGATGGGGGGCATAACAATGAGCAGTTCTTC. Full variable domain (outside the CDR3, taken from reference TRBV5-1 and TRBJ2-1): KAGVTQTPRYLIKTRGQQVTLSCSPISGHRSVSWYQQTPGQGLQFLFEYFSETQRNKGNFPGRFSGRQFSNSRSEMNVSTLELGDSALYLCASSSDGGHNNEQFFGPGTRLTVL.

This clonotype came up many times. The chain combines TRBV5-1 with TRBJ2-3; D may be TRBD2 (5 bases). Deletions cut 0 bases from V and 2 bases from J, with 10 bases between. This CDR3 is built from 15 residues. Germline V gives CDR1 SGHRS, CDR2 YFSETQ. CDR3 loop: CASSLEADPTDTQYF. In DNA, the CDR3 is TGCGCCAGCAGCTTGGAAGCGGATCCCACAGATACGCAGTATTTT. Full variable domain (remainder filled in from reference TRBV5-1 and TRBJ2-3): KAGVTQTPRYLIKTRGQQVTLSCSPISGHRSVSWYQQTPGQGLQFLFEYFSETQRNKGNFPGRFSGRQFSNSRSEMNVSTLELGDSALYLCASSLEADPTDTQYFGPGTRLTVL.